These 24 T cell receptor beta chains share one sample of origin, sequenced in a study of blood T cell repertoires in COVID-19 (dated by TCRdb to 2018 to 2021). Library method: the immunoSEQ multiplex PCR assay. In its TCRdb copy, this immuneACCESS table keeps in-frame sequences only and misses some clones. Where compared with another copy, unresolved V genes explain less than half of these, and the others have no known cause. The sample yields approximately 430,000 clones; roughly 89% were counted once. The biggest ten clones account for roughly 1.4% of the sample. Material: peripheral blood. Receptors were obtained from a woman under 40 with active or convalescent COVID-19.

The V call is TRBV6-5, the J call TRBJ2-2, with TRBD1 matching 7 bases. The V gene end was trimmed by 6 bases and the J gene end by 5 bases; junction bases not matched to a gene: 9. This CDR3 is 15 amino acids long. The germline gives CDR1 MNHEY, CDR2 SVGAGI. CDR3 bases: TGTGCCAGCAGATCCCGGGACAGCCTGACCGGGGAGCTGTTTTTT. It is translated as CASRSRDSLTGELFF.

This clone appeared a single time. CDR3 in amino acids: CASRASGTADRELFF. DNA of the CDR3: TGTGCCAGCAGGGCGTCCGGGACAGCGGACCGGGAGCTGTTTTTT. The rearrangement links TRBV5-4 to TRBJ2-2; 7 positions agree with TRBD1. J gave up 9 bases and V 5 bases, and 13 bases lay outside the gene matches. CDR1 is SGHNT and CDR2 is YYREEE in the germline V gene (reference sequence). The CDR3 length is 15 residues. Based on the CDR3 plus reference TRBV5-4 and TRBJ2-2, the full variable domain is ETGVTQSPTHLIKTRGQQVTLRCSSQSGHNTVSWYQQALGQGPQFIFQYYREEENGRGNFPPRFSGLQFPNYSSELNVNALELDDSALYLCASRASGTADRELFFGEGSRLTVL.

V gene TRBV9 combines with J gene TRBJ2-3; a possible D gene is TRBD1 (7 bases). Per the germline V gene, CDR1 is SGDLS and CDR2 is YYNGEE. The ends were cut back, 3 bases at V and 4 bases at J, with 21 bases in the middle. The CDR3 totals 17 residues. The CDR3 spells CASSARRRGAGADTQYF. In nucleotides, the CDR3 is TGTGCCAGCAGCGCCAGACGCAGGGGGGCTGGGGCAGATACGCAGTATTTT.

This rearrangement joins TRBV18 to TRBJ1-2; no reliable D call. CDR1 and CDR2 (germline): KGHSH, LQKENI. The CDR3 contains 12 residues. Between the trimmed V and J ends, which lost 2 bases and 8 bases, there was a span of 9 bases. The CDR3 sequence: CASSPETGGYTF. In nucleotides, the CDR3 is TGTGCCAGCTCACCAGAGACGGGGGGCTACACCTTC.

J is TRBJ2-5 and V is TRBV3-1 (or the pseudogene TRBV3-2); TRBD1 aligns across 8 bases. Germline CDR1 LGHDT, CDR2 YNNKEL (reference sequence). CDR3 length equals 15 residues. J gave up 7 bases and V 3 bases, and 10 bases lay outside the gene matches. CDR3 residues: CASSHEQGVQGTQYF. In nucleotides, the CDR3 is TGTGCCAGCAGCCACGAACAGGGGGTCCAGGGGACCCAGTACTTC.

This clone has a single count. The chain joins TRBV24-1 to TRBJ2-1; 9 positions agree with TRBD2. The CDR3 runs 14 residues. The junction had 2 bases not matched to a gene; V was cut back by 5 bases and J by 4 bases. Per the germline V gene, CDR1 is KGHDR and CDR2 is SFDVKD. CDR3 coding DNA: TGTGCCACCAGTGGTAGCGGGGGATACAATGAGCAGTTCTTC. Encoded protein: CATSGSGGYNEQFF.

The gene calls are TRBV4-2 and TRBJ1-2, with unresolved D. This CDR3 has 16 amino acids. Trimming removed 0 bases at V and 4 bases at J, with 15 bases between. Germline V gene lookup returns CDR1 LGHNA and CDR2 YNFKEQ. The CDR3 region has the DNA TGTGCCAGCAGCCAAGATCCGGACTTAGTCCTCTATGGCTACACCTTC. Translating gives CASSQDPDLVLYGYTF.

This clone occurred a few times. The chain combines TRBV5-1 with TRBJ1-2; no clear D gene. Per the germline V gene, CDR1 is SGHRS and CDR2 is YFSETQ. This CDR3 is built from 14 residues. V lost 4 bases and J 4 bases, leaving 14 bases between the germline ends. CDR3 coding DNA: TGCGCCAGCAGCCTAGCACTAGAGTCCTATGGCTACACCTTC. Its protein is CASSLALESYGYTF.

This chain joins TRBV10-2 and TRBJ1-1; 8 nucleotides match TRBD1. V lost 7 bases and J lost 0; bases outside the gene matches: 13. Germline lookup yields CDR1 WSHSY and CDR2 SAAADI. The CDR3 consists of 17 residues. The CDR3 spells CASTKTDRGGMNTEAFF. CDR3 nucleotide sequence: TGCGCCAGCACAAAGACCGACAGGGGAGGTATGAACACTGAAGCTTTCTTT.

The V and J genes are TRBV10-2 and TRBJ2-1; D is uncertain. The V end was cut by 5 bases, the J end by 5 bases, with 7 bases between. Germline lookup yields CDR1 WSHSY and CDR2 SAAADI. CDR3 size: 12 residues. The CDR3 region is CASSPVHNEQFF. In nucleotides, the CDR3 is TGCGCCAGCAGTCCGGTCCACAATGAGCAGTTCTTC.

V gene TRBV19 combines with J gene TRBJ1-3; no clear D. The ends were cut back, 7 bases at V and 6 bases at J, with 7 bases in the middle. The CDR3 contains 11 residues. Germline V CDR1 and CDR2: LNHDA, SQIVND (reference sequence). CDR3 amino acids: CASTQLNTIYF. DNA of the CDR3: TGTGCCAGTACCCAACTAAACACCATATATTTT.

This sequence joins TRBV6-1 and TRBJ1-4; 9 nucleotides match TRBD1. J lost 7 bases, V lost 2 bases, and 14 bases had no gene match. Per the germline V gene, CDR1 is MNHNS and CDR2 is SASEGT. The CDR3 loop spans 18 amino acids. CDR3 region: CASSEPSGTGIFLEKLFF. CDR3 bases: TGTGCCAGCAGTGAACCCTCCGGGACAGGGATTTTTCTTGAAAAACTGTTTTTT.

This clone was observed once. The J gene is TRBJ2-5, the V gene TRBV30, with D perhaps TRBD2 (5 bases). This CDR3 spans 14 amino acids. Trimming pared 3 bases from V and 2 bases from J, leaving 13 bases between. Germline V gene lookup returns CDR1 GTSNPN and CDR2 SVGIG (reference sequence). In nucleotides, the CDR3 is TGTGCCTGGAGCTCCGGGATACTTCAAGAGACCCAGTACTTC. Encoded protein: CAWSSGILQETQYF.

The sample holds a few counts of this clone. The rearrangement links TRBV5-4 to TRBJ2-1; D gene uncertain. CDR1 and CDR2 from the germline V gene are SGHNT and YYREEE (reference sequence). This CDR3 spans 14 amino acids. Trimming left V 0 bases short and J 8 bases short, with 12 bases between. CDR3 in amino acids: CASSLGENGDEQFF. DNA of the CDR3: TGTGCCAGCAGCTTGGGAGAGAACGGAGATGAGCAGTTCTTC.

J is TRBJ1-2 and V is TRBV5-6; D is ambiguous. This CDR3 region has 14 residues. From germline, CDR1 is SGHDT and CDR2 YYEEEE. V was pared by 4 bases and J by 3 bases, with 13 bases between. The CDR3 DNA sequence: TGTGCCAGCAGCCAACCCGACAACTACTATGGCTACACCTTC. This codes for CASSQPDNYYGYTF.

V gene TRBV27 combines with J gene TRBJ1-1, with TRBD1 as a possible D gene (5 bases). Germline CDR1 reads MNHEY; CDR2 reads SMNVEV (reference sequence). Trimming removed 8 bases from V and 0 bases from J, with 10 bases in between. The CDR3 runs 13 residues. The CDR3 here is CASWGGLNTEAFF. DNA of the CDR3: TGTGCCAGCTGGGGGGGACTGAACACTGAAGCTTTCTTT.

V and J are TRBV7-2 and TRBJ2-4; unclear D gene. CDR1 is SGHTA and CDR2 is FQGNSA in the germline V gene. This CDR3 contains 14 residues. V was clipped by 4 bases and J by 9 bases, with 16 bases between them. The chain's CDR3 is CASSSIRYSSIQYF. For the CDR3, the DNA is TGTGCCAGCAGCTCCATTCGATACAGTTCCATTCAGTACTTC.

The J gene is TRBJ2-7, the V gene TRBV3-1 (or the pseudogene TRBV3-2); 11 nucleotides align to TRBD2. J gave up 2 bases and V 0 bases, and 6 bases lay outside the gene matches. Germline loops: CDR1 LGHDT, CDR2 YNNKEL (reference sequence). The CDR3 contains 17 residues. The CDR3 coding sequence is TGTGCCAGCAGCCAAGATCGAGCGGGACTAGCGGCCTACGAGCAGTACTTC. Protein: CASSQDRAGLAAYEQYF.

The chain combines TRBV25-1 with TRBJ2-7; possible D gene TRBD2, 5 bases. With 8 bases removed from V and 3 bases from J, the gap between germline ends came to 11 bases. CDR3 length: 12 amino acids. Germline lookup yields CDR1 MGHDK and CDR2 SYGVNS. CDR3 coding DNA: TGTGCCAGCCGAGGGAAGGGCTACGAGCAGTACTTC. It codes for CASRGKGYEQYF.

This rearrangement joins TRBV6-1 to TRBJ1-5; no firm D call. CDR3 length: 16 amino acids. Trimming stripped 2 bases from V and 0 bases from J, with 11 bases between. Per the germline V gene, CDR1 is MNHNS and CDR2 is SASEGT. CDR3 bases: TGTGCCAGCAGTGAATTAGGACTCAATAGCAATCAGCCCCAGCATTTT. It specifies CASSELGLNSNQPQHF.

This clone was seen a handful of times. In DNA form, the CDR3 reads TGTGCCAGCAGCCCCGGGACTAGCGGGATTGGGTCCGGGGAGCTGTTTTTT. Its protein product is CASSPGTSGIGSGELFF. The chain couples TRBV2 to TRBJ2-2, with 13 bases matching TRBD2. CDR3 size: 17 residues. V lost 6 bases and J lost 6; bases outside the gene matches: 10. Looked up from germline, CDR1 is SNHLY and CDR2 is FYNNEI.

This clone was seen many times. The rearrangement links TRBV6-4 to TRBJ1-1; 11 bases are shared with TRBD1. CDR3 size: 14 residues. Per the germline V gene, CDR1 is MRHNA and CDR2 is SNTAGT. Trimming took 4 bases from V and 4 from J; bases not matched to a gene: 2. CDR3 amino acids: CASSAGTGGTEAFF. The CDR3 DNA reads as TGTGCCAGCAGTGCCGGGACAGGGGGCACTGAAGCTTTCTTT.

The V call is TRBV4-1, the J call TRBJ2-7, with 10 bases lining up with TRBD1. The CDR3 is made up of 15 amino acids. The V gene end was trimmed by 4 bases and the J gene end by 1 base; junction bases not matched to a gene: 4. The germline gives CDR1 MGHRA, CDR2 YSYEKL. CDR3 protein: CASSRPGQGSYEQYF. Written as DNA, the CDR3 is TGCGCCAGCAGCCGGCCGGGACAGGGGTCCTACGAGCAGTACTTC.

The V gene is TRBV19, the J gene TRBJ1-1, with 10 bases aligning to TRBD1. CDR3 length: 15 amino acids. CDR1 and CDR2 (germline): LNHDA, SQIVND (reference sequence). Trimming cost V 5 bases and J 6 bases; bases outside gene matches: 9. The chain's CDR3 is CASSPATGGVSEAFF. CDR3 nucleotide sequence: TGTGCCAGTAGTCCTGCGACAGGGGGCGTCTCTGAAGCTTTCTTT.